This is a list of T cell receptor beta chains from one sample in a study of blood T cell repertoires in COVID-19. Sequenced by immunoSEQ multiplex PCR; TCRdb stores in-frame clones only, minus some. The sample includes about 250,000 clones, over 75% of them seen just once. What was sequenced was PBMCs or T cells enriched from blood (not recorded which). These receptors came from a woman aged 25 to 39 who had recovered from COVID-19. Each CDR3 is given with its conserved first and last residue. A D gene is named only where the DNA matches it firmly. Size is omitted from some rows. Given values are once, few, many or a class for expanded clones.

j_gene,d_gene,v_gene,len,abundance,CDR3nt,CDR3aa
TRBJ1-1,TRBD1,TRBV7-9,14,.,TGTGCCAGCAGCGCCAGGGGGCTGAACACTGAAGCTTTCTTT,CASSARGLNTEAFF
TRBJ1-1,TRBD1,TRBV5-1,15,.,TGCGCCAGCAGCACGGGACAGGGACCGAACACTGAAGCTTTCTTT,CASSTGQGPNTEAFF
TRBJ1-6,.,TRBV2,14,.,TGTGCCAGCAGTGACTCCCCGAACTATTCACCCCTCCACTTT,CASSDSPNYSPLHF
TRBJ1-5,.,TRBV18,14,.,TGTGCCAGCTCACCACGTGGAGGGGATCAGCCCCAGCATTTT,CASSPRGGDQPQHF
TRBJ2-7,TRBD2,TRBV3-1/TRBV3-2,15,.,TGTGCCAGCAGCGGCGGGACTAGCGGGACCTACGAGCAGTACTTC,CASSGGTSGTYEQYF
TRBJ1-1,.,TRBV29-1,15,once,TGCAGCGTAAGGATGCGGATAGCGATGAACACTGAAGCTTTCTTT,CSVRMRIAMNTEAFF
TRBJ1-6,TRBD1,TRBV7-9,17,.,TGTGCCAGCAGCGACACAGGGGAAGGCCCTTATAATTCACCCCTCCACTTT,CASSDTGEGPYNSPLHF
TRBJ1-2,.,TRBV10-2,16,.,TGCGCCAGCAGGCTGACAGGAGGTATAGACAACTATGGCTACACCTTC,CASRLTGGIDNYGYTF
TRBJ2-1,.,TRBV27,13,.,TGTGCCAGCAGTGCGAAAGTGAGCAATGAGCAGTTCTTC,CASSAKVSNEQFF
TRBJ1-5,.,TRBV6-5,14,.,TGTGCCAGCAGTCCAGGGTTTAGCAATCAGCCCCAGCATTTT,CASSPGFSNQPQHF
TRBJ2-1,.,TRBV7-8,18,.,TGTGCCAGCAGCTCTAATCGTAGGACTGGCGGACCACGCGATGAGCAGTTCTTC,CASSSNRRTGGPRDEQFF
TRBJ1-6,.,TRBV10-2,14,.,TGCGCCAGCACCAGGGATTCCTATAATTCACCCCTCCACTTT,CASTRDSYNSPLHF
TRBJ2-7,.,TRBV7-9,14,.,TGTGCCAGCAGCTTCGGAGGGAGCTCCTACGAGCAGTACTTC,CASSFGGSSYEQYF
TRBJ2-7,.,TRBV15,13,.,TGTGCCACCAGCAGAGGAATTGAGTCGGAGCAGTACTTC,CATSRGIESEQYF